The clone carrying this T cell receptor (beta chain) was recorded a few times. Antigen unknown. This sample was included in a study of identical twins. General observations from the study: Out-of-frame sharing of TCR alpha in monozygotic twins was underestimated by models.

The V gene's germline CDR1 is LGHNA and CDR2 YSLEER. V was trimmed by 8 bases and J by 0 bases, leaving 13 bases between them. The CDR3 sequence is 15 residues long. TCRdb called the 5' RACE reads again in MiXCR, with one record for every CDR3 protein. The sample contains around 470,000 distinct CDR3 sequences, 11% to 15% of which appear only once. The same specimen was also included in a second study, on yellow fever vaccine responses in identical twins. That source reports: On the reported evidence, twins' vaccine T cell responses seemed partly convergent and partly personalized.

This chain links TRBV4-3 with TRBJ2-2, with D perhaps TRBD2 (6 bases). This receptor was identified in a woman aged 18-29 years in good health. Material: CD4+ T cells sorted from blood. CDR3 loop: CASAEAGSNTGELFF. As DNA, the CDR3 is TGCGCCAGCGCCGAGGCGGGATCGAACACCGGGGAGCTGTTTTTT.